This TCR beta chain was identified in a study of technical replicates of blood from a handful of donors. Sequencing used immunoSEQ multiplex PCR; TCRdb keeps in-frame clones, though not all of them. The sample shows about 75,000 clones, over 80% of them seen only once. V lost 0 bases, J lost 0 bases, and 8 bases lay in between. This CDR3 region has 15 residues. Germline loops: CDR1 SGDLS, CDR2 YYNGEE. This receptor was taken from a human donor in good health. What was sequenced was T cells isolated from PBMCs. V is TRBV9 and J is TRBJ2-3; D unclear. The CDR3 sequence is CASSVGVLSTDTQYF. In DNA form, the CDR3 reads TGTGCCAGCAGCGTAGGAGTTCTTAGCACAGATACGCAGTATTTT.